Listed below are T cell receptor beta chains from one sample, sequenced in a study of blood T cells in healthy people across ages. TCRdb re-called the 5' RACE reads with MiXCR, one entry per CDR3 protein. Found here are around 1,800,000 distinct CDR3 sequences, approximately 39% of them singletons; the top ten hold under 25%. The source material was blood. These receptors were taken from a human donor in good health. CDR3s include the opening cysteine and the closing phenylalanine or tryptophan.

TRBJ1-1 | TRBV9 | CASSATAGYEAFF
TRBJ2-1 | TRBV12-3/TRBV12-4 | CAGSFSHDEQFF
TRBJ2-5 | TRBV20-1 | CSARVQGYETQYF
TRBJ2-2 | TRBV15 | CATSRDLMGGNTGELFF
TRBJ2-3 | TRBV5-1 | CASSPEGPDTQYF
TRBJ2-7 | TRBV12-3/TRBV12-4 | CASSFYGTYSYEQYF
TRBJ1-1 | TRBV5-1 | CASSPRDRDEAFF
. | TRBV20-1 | CSAYDREENEQYF
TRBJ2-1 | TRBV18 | CASSPPERGGHNEQFF
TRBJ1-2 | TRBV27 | CASSPPGQGGYGYGYTF
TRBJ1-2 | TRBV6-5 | CASSYQNYGYTF
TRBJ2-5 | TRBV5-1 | CASSLHQETQYF
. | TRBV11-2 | CASSLGASGLETQYF
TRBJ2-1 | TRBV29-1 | CSVEERNEQFF
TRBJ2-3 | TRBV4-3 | CASSQRSGGADTQYF
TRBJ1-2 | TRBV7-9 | CASSLGRRYGQAANYGYTF
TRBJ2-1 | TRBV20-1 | CSASLPDEGNYNEQFF
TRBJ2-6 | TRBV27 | CASSSVISRGMSGANVLTF
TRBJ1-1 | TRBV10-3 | CAIRKGDFSPNTEAFF
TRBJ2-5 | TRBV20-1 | CSARPIHNTETQYF
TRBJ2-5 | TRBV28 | CASSFQAGGLGETQYF
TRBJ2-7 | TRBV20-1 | CSARIVTTRYDGTYEQYF
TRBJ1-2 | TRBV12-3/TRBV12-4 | CATSLAGGLGYTF
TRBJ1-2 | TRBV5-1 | CASSLVGDSNYGYTF
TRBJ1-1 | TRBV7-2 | CASSLTRVAEAFF
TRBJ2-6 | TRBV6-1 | CASSRTGKPSGANVLTF
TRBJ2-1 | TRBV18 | CASSTGDRGREQFF
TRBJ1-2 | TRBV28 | CASRESGTGNYGYTF
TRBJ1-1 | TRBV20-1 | CSATGLTNTEAFF
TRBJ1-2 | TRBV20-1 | CSATDSYGYTF
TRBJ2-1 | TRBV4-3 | CASSQDSVVGNAYNEQFF
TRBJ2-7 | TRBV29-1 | CSVVGNYEQYF
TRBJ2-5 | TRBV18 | CASSLQRGVEETKYF
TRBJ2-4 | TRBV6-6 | CASRTRQGASFEQYF
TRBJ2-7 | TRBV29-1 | CSVEGLAGGLPYEQYF
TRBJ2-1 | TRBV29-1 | CSVGVDISSSYNEQFF
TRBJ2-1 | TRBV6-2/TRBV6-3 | CASIDPGSHNEQFF
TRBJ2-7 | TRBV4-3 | CASSHDSGGSYEQYF
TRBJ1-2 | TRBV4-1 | CASSQVRTSTGGYTF
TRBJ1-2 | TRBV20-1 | CSARNTGNYGYTF
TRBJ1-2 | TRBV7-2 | CASSLHREANYGYTF
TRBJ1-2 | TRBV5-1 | CASSFGPIGGGYGYTF
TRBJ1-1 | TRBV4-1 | CASSQDGFLNTEAFF
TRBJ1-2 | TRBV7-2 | CASSLDLGPRGGYTF
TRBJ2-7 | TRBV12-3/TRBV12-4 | CASSQRGTQYF
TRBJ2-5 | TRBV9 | CASSVGPRGEETQYF
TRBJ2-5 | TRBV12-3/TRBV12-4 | CASAIPPGTEKYF
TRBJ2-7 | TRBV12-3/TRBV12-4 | CASSRTQSAEQYF
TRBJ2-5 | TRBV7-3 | CASVGRASVFGTLHKYQETQYF